The text below deals with one T cell receptor beta chain. Its antigen target is currently unknown. Base quality data are lacking; no much larger clone is found one base away. In total, approximately 690 healthy bone marrow donors made up the cohort. Cohort members were all nominally healthy when sampled, although unrecorded immune exposures were likely present. The donor was CMV seronegative and was included in the group of hundreds of seronegative cohort members. A peripheral blood sample was provided by each donor, and peripheral blood mononuclear cells were used for TCR beta sequencing. The Qiagen DNeasy Blood Extraction Kit was used to extract genomic DNA from the blood cell samples. CDR1 and CDR2 were assigned from the germline V gene as MDHEN and SYDVKM. From cysteine to phenylalanine, the CDR3 is 18 amino acids long. The DNA shown is the 54-base CDR3, in frame from base 1. V is cut back by 3 bases and J by 4 bases, with 10 bases in the junction unmatched.

The data are from a study of cytomegalovirus exposure and HLA in healthy donors (dated by TCRdb to 2015 to 2018). A note on the overall study: An earlier analysis of roughly 570 of the donors reported approximately 280 Gb of sequence data and 90 million to 120 million unique TCR beta sequences obtained from about 179 million T cells. Roughly 290 gigabases of sequencing data and around 90 million unique TCR sequences made up an early release that covered nearly 650 HLA-typed donors. Of the 398 genotyped donors, 65% to 90% were placed in the genetic ancestry cluster associated with self-reported Caucasian donors. The study aimed to test whether cataloging public T cell receptors could reveal signatures of past pathogen exposure. The study used immunosequencing to profile the T cell repertoires of some 600 subjects and linked those repertoires to cytomegalovirus serostatus. Besides the first cohort of approximately 670 subjects, a separate validation cohort made up of over 95 different subjects was used. The study combined high-throughput TCR immunosequencing, statistical association of individual TCRs with disease status, and machine learning to predict cytomegalovirus infection status. A later analysis re-examined previously published TCR beta repertoires from about 670 donors and added high-resolution HLA genotyping to investigate patterns of TCR occurrence. Rather than using new phenotypic data, the later analysis identified candidate immune exposures from TCR beta sequences and from how often those sequences occurred across donors. An earlier analysis of a few hundred of the donors applied high-throughput TCR beta sequencing to assess whether each TCR beta V gene segment acted as functional or pseudogenic. Donor age, sex, ethnicity and CMV serostatus were collected together with the repertoire data. Genome-wide SNP genotypes for about 55% of the roughly 670 donors were used in a later genetic analysis, which treated that subset as a discovery cohort. Every repertoire in the discovery cohort had been generated on one and the same sequencing platform. Class I and class II HLA loci were covered by the typing at four-digit resolution. Typing coverage differed by locus: A, B, C, DRB1 and DQB1 were typed in about 620-640 donors, DQA1 in 522, DPA1 in around 610, and DPB1 in 400 to 480. Four or five DR-DQ haplotypes were treated as single units for association and clustering because of strong linkage in the cohort. On average, roughly 250,000 unique TCR beta nucleotide sequences were sequenced per donor among 398 genotyped donors of the cohort, with 15% to 20% of those sequences being non-productive. Points the paper makes about the study in general: The authors suggested that the approach could potentially be generalized to other disease states and immunological phenotypes. When HLA alleles, especially DR and DQ, strongly co-occurred, attributing TCR associations to individual alleles was difficult. In an earlier analysis of approximately 590 of the donors, most TCR beta V segments were observed in productive rearrangements about 90% or about 30% of the time, broadly matching IMGT annotations. The presence/absence analyses assumed that sequencing depth was roughly uniform across donors, and that assumption may not be true. A later analysis associated 16,951 TCR beta sequences with specific HLA alleles at a false discovery rate of 0.05. The classifier was reported to diagnose cytomegalovirus status with high specificity and sensitivity in both the original and validation cohorts. According to a later analysis, TCR association rates differed among HLA loci, with DRB1 alleles showing the most associated TCRs and HLA-C alleles showing the fewest. In a later genetic analysis, fewer N-insertions in productive TCRs were reported among donors in an Asian-associated ancestry cluster than the roughly 640-donor mean. Most TCR sequences were observed very rarely across donors, whereas some public TCRs were present in many individuals. A later analysis found that most CMV-associated TCR beta chains appeared HLA-restricted, with HLA associations seemingly driven largely by CMV exposure. For the cohort, immune exposure information was limited to CMV serostatus. Because HLA typing was missing for some donors at each locus, association tests included only the typed subset. Only TCR beta chains were sequenced in this cohort, and the absence of alpha or paired-chain data limited detectable features. Compared with equally common non-associated chains, HLA-associated TCR beta chains in a later analysis were more clonally expanded and had lower generation probabilities. A further reported finding was that TCR beta sequences accurately predicted the HLA-A and HLA-B alleles for most subjects in the first cohort. A later analysis reported that several top co-occurrence clusters appeared linked to parvovirus B19, influenza, CMV and Epstein-Barr virus. In vitro tests confirmed that a few of the cytomegalovirus-associated TCR beta chains recognize cytomegalovirus antigens. A later genetic analysis associated a missense DCLRE1C variant with V-gene and J-gene trimming of TCR beta chains, and an independent cohort replicated the association. Correlated functional status among segregating V segments might reflect linkage disequilibrium, but an unknown experimental factor could not be ruled out. A total of about 180 TCR beta chains were listed by the study as associated with cytomegalovirus. Some IMGT-functional V segments, including TRBV6-2 and TRBV6-3, could not be told apart with the 87-base-pair reads, so those segments were excluded. A cluster of highly shared sequence variants was judged likely to represent a technical artifact of the sequencing pipeline. Because counts were too low, about 15 rarely observed V segments, including chromosome 9 orphons, were left out of the earlier analysis of roughly 600 of the donors.

To prepare the library, the immunoSEQ multiplex PCR assay was applied. A mixture of 60 forward primers for TCR Vbeta segments and 13 reverse primers for TCR Jbeta segments was used in the multiplex PCR. A multiplex PCR assay on genomic DNA amplified the CDR3 region of rearranged TCR beta genes. The amplified TCR beta libraries were sequenced on the Illumina HiSeq System as 87-base-pair reads. As for how the authors treated the data: In a later analysis, 80 million or so unique TCR beta chains were counted across the roughly 670 repertoires, and roughly 9.9 million of these chains were shared by at least two donors. To remove PCR and sequencing errors, raw reads were error-corrected and collapsed into unique sequences using a nearest-neighbor algorithm that merged closely related sequences. CDR3 sequences were aligned to IMGT reference sequences to assign V, D and J gene segments. For a sequence to be retained, a match of at least six nucleotides was required to both a V gene segment and a J gene segment. A rearrangement was called productive if the CDR3 had no stop codons and remained in frame with V and J, and every other rearrangement was called non-productive. Following IMGT convention, CDR3 was defined as the stretch from the second conserved V-encoded cysteine up to the conserved J-encoded phenylalanine. The earlier analysis of roughly 590 of the donors excluded any sequence lacking an unambiguous match to a single V gene segment. An earlier analysis of almost 600 of the donors classified V segments as functional when productive rearrangements were above 56.7% and as segregating when the standard deviation between donors was above 5%. To diagnose cytomegalovirus status from the catalog of TCR beta chain sequences, a statistical classification framework was built. In a later analysis, V and J genes were assigned by comparing TCR nucleotide sequences against IMGT/GENE-DB human TR gene sequences. The TCRdist pipeline was used in a later analysis to assign CDR3 sequences and most-parsimonious VDJ recombination scenarios. In a later analysis, each TCR beta chain was defined by its CDR3 amino acid sequence together with its V-gene family, and reads lacking a unique V-gene family were excluded. A later analysis removed roughly 590 highly shared, low-generation-probability nucleotide sequences to deal with suspected cross-contamination and a sequencing artifact. In a later analysis, a clonal expansion index for each public chain was calculated from normalized within-repertoire ranks of inferred template counts. Generation probabilities in a later analysis came from a VDJ recombination model fitted to out-of-frame rearrangements, and those results were checked against IGoR. In a later analysis, hypergeometric tests were used to score TCR-TCR, TCR-HLA and TCR-CMV co-occurrence, with a repertoire-size bias correction applied to TCR pairs. False discovery rates were estimated in a later analysis by permuting HLA or CMV assignments 20 times. In a later analysis, co-occurring TCRs were grouped with DBSCAN, and TCRdist sequence similarity was added when clustering was performed within HLA-allele-positive subsets. Co-occurrence clustering excluded repertoires with fewer than 30,000 or more than 120,000 public chains, plus five with anomalous nucleotide sharing. Drawn from immuneACCESS, this table holds only the in-frame rearrangements with V and J called that TCRdb kept. Clones are partly lost; checked studies trace under half to an unresolved V gene and leave the rest unexplained. That table furnishes V, J and clone size, whereas the DNA furnished D and trimming. Recorded for this sample are roughly 250,000 clones; under 80% of them occurred a single time. Together, the top ten hold 2% to 2.5% of the sample.

The chain joins TRBV28 to TRBJ1-5, with 12 bases in between that match TRBD1. The source material was PBMCs. The sequence derives from a female donor in good health and CMV-seronegative. The DNA is TGTGCCAGCAGTTTTCCCGGGACAGGGGGCATCTGGAATCAGCCCCAGCATTTT. This codes for CASSFPGTGGIWNQPQHF.